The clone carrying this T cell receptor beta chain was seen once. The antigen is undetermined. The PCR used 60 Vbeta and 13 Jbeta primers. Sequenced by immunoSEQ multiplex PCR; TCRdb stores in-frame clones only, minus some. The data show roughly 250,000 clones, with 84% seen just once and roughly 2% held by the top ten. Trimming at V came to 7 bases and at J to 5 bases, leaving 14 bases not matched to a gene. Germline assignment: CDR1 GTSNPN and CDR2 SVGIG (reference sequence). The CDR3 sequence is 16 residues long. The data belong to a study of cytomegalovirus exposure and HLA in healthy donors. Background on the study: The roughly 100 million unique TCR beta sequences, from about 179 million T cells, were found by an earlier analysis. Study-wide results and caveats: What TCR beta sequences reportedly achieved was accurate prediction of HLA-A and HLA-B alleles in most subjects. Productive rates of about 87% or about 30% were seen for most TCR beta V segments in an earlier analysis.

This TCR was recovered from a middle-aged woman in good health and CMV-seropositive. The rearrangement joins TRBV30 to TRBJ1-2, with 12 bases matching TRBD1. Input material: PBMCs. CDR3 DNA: TGTGCCTCAGCGGGACAGGGGGCGTCCGCGGGGTATGGCTACACCTTC. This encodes CASAGQGASAGYGYTF.